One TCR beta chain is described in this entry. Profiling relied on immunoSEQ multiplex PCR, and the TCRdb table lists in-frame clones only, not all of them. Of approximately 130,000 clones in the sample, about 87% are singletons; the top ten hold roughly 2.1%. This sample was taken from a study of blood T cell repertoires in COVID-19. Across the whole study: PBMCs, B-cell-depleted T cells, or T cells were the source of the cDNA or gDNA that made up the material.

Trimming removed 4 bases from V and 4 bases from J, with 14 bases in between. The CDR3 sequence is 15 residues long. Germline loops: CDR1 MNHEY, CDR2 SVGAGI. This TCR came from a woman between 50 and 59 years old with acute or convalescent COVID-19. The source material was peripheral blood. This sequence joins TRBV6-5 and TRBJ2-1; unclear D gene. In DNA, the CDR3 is TGTGCCAGCAGTTGTACTAACCCTACGTACAATGAGCAGTTCTTC. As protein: CASSCTNPTYNEQFF.